This T cell receptor beta chain was captured in a study of cytomegalovirus exposure and HLA in healthy donors. PCR primers comprised 60 Vbeta and 13 Jbeta primers. Per the original methods: Unique TCR beta chains numbered around 80 million in a later analysis, with roughly 11 million shared. Sequenced by immunoSEQ multiplex PCR; TCRdb stores in-frame clones only, minus some. V, J and clone size reflect that table, while D and trimming were determined from the DNA. The table shows more than 110,000 clones, with roughly 80% occurring only once. Points on this clone: Its antigen is unidentified.

V gave up 5 bases and J gave up 8 bases, with 18 bases separating them. This CDR3 contains 13 residues. CDR1 is SQVTM, CDR2 ANQGSEA, per germline. General study findings and limits: There were reportedly fewer N-insertions in an Asian-associated ancestry cluster than the approximately 700-donor mean, in a later analysis. HLA alleles showed associations with approximately 15,000 TCR beta sequences in a later analysis, at a 0.05 false discovery rate. Presence/absence analyses assumed roughly uniform sequencing depth across donors, which may not hold.

Material: PBMCs. This sequence joins TRBV29-1 and TRBJ1-2, with D tentatively TRBD1 (5 bases). The receptor was isolated from a man aged 35-49 years in good health and CMV-seropositive. CDR3 protein: CSVMQGRLGGYTF. In DNA form, the CDR3 reads TGCAGCGTTATGCAGGGTAGGCTGGGGGGCTACACCTTC.